This TCR beta chain was sequenced in a study of cytomegalovirus exposure and HLA in healthy donors. PCR was performed using 60 Vbeta and 13 Jbeta primers. Repertoires were generated with immunoSEQ multiplex PCR, while TCRdb's copy carries only in-frame clones and drops some. The top ten clones hold roughly 22% of a sample with tens of thousands of clones, 60% to 85% of them seen once. This clone was recorded only once. V lost 2 bases and J lost 4; bases outside the gene matches: 13. This CDR3 region has 18 residues. Looked up from germline, CDR1 is SEHNR and CDR2 is FQNEAQ (reference sequence). This receptor was identified in a woman aged 35 to 49 in good health and CMV-seropositive. The chain couples TRBV7-9 to TRBJ1-2, with TRBD1 matching over 10 bases. Sequencing was done on a sample of PBMCs. CDR3 residues: CASSLMLTGGLEGYGYTF. CDR3 sequence (DNA): TGTGCCAGCAGCTTAATGTTGACAGGGGGCTTGGAGGGCTATGGCTACACCTTC.